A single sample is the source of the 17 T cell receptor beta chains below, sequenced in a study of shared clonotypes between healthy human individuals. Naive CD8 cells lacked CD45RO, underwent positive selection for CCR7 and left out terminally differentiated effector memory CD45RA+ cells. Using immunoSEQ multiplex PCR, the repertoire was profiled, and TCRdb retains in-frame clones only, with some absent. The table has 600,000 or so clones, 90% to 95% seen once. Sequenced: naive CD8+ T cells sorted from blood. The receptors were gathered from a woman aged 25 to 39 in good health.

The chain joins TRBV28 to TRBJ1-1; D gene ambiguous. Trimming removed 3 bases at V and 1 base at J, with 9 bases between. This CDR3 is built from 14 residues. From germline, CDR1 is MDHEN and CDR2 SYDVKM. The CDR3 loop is CASSFASSNTEAFF. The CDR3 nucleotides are TGTGCCAGCAGTTTTGCATCCTCGAACACTGAAGCTTTCTTT.

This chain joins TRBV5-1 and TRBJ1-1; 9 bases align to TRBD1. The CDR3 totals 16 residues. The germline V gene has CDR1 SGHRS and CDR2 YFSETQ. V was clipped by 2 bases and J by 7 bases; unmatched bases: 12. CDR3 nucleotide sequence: TGCGCCAGCAGCTTTGAAACCGGGACAGGGAAGGATGAAGCTTTCTTT. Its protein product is CASSFETGTGKDEAFF.

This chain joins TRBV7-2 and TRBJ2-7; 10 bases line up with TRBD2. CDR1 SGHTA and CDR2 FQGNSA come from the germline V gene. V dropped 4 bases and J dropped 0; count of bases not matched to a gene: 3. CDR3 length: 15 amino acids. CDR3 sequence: CASSSSGGFSYEQYF. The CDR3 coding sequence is TGTGCCAGCAGCTCTAGCGGGGGCTTCTCCTACGAGCAGTACTTC.

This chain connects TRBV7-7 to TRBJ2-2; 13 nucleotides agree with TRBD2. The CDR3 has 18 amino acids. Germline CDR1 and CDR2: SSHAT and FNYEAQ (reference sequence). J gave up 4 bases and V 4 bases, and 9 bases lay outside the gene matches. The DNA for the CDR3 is TGTGCCAGCAGCTCGGCCGGGACTAGCGGGATAATCACCGGGGAGCTGTTTTTT. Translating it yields CASSSAGTSGIITGELFF.

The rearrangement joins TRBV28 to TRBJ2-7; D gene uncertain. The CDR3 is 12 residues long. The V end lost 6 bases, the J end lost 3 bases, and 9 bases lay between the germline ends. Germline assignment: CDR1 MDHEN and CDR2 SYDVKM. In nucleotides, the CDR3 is TGTGCCAGCAGAACGACGGACTACGAGCAGTACTTC. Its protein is CASRTTDYEQYF.

CDR3 DNA: TGTGCCAGCAGCTTGGGTTTTTTCGGGAACTACGAGCAGTACTTC. Translating gives CASSLGFFGNYEQYF. The rearrangement uses TRBV5-8 and TRBJ2-7; perhaps TRBD2 as D (5 bases). Trimming removed 0 bases from V and 3 bases from J, with 13 bases in between. This CDR3 has 15 amino acids. CDR1 is SGHTS and CDR2 is YDEGEE in the germline V gene. Full variable domain (rest looked up from reference TRBV5-8 and TRBJ2-7): EAGVTQSPTHLIKTRGQQATLRCSPISGHTSVYWYQQALGLGLQFLLWYDEGEERNRGNFPPRFSGRQFPNYSSELNVNALELEDSALYLCASSLGFFGNYEQYFGPGTRLTVT.

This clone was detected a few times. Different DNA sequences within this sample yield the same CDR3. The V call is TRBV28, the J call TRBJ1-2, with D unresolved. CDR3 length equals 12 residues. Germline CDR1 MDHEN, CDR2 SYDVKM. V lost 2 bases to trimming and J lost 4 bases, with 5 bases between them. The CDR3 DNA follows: TGTGCCAGCAGTTTACGGGGCTATGGCTACACCTTC. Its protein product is CASSLRGYGYTF.

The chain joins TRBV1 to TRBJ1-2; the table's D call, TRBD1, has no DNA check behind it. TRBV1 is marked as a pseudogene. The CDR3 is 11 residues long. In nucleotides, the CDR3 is TGCACCATCGCAGGGTTTTGTGGCTACACCTTC. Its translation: CTIAGFCGYTF.

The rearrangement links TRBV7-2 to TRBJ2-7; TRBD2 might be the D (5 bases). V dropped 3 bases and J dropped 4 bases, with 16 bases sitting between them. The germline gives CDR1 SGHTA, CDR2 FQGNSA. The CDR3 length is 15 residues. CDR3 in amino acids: CASSFERTTGYEQYF. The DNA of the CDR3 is TGTGCCAGCAGCTTTGAGCGGACCACCGGGTACGAGCAGTACTTC.

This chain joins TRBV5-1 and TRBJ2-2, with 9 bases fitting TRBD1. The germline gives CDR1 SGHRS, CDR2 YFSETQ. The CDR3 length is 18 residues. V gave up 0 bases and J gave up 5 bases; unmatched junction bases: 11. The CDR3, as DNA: TGCGCCAGCAGCTTGGGTAGCATCAAGGGACAGGGAACCGGGGAGCTGTTTTTT. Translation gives CASSLGSIKGQGTGELFF.

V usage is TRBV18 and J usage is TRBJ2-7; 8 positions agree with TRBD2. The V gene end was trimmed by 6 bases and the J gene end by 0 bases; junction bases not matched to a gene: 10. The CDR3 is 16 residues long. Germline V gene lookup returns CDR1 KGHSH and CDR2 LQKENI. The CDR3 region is CASSPTSGRSSYEQYF. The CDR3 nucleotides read TGTGCCAGCTCGCCAACTAGCGGAAGGAGCTCCTACGAGCAGTACTTC.

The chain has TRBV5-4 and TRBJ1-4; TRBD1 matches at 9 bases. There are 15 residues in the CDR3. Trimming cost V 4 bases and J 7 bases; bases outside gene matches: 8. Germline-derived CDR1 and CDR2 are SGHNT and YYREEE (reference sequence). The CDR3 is CASSPTQGAVEKLFF. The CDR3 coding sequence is TGTGCCAGCAGCCCAACACAGGGGGCCGTTGAAAAACTGTTTTTT.

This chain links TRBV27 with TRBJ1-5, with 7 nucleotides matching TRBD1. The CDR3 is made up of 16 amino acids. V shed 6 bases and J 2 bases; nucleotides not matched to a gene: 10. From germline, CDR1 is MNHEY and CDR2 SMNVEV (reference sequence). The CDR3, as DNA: TGTGCCAGCAGCGGCGGTCCAGGACAGGGCAATCAGCCCCAGCATTTT. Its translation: CASSGGPGQGNQPQHF.

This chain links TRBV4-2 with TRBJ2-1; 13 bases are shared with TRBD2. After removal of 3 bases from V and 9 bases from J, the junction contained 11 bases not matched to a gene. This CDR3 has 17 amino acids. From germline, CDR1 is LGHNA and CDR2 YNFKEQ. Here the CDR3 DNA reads TGTGCCAGCAGCCAGACCTCGGGACTAGCGGGACGGGTTGAGCAGTTCTTC. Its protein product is CASSQTSGLAGRVEQFF.

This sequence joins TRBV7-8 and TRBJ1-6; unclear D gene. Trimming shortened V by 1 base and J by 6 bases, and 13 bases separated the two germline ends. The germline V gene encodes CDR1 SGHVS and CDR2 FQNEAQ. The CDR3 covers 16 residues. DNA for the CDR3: TGTGCCAGCAGCTTAGGGACGGGCCTGTCTAATTCACCCCTCCACTTT. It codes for CASSLGTGLSNSPLHF.

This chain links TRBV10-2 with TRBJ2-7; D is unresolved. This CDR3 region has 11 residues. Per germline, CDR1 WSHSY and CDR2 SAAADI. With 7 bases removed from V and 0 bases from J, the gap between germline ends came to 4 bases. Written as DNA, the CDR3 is TGCGCCAGCACTAGCTCCTACGAGCAGTACTTC. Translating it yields CASTSSYEQYF.

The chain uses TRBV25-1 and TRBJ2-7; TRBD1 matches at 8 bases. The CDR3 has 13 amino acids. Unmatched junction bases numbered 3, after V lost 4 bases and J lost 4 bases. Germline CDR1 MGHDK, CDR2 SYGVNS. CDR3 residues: CASSGGTGYEQYF. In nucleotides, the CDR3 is TGTGCCAGCAGTGGCGGGACAGGATACGAGCAGTACTTC.